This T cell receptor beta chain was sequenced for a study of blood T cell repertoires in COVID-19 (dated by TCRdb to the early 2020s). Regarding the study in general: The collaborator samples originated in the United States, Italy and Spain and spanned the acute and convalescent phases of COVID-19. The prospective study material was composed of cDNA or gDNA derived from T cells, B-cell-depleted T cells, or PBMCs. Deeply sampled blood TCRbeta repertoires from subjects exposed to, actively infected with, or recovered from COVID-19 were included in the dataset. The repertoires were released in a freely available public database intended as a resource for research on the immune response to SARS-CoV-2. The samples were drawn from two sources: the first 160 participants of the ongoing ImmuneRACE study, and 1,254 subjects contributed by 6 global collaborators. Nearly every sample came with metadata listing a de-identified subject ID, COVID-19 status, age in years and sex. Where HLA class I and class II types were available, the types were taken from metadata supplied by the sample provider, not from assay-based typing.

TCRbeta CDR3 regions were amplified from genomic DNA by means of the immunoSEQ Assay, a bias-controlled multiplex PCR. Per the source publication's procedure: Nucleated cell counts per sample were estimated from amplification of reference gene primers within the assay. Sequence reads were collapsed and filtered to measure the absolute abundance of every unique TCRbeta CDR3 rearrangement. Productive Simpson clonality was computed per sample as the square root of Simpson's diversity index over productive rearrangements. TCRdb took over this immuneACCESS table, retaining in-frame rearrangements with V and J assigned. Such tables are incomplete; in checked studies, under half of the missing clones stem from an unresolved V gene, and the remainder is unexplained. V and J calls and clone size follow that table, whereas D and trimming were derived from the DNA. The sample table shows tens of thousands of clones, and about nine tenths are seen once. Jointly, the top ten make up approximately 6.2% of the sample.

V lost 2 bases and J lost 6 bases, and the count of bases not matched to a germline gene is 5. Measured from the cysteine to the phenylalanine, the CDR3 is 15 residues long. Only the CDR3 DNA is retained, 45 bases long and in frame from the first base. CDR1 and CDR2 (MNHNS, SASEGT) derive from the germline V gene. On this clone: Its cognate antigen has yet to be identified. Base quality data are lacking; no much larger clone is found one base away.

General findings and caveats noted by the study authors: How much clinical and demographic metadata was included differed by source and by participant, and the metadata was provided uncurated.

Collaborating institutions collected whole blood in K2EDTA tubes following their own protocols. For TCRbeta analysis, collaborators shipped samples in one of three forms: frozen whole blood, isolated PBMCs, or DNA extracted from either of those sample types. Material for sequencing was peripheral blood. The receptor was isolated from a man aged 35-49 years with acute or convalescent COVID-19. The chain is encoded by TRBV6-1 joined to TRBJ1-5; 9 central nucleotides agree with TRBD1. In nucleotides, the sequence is TGTGCCAGCAGTGAATGGACAGGGGCCGGTCAGCCCCAGCATTTT. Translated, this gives CASSEWTGAGQPQHF.